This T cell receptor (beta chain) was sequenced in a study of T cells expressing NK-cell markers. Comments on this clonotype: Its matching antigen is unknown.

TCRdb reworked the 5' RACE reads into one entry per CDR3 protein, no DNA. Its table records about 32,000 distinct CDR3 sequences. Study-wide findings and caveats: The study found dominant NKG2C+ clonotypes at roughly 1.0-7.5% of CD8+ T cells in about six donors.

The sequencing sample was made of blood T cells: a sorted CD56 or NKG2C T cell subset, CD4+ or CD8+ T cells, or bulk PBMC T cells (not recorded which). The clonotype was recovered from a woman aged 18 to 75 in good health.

This CDR3 reads CASSSGTGGDIQYF. The chain joins TRBV11-3 to TRBJ2-4; the D call from TCRdb, TRBD1, cannot be confirmed without DNA. The CDR3 totals 14 residues. Germline CDR1 SGHNT, CDR2 YENEEA. The complete variable domain, with remaining parts taken from reference TRBV11-3 and TRBJ2-4, reads EAGVVQSPRYKIIEKKQPVAFWCNPISGHNTLYWYLQNLGQGPELLIRYENEEAVDDSQLPKDRFSAERLKGVDSTLKIQPAELGDSAVYLCASSSGTGGDIQYFGAGTRLSVL.